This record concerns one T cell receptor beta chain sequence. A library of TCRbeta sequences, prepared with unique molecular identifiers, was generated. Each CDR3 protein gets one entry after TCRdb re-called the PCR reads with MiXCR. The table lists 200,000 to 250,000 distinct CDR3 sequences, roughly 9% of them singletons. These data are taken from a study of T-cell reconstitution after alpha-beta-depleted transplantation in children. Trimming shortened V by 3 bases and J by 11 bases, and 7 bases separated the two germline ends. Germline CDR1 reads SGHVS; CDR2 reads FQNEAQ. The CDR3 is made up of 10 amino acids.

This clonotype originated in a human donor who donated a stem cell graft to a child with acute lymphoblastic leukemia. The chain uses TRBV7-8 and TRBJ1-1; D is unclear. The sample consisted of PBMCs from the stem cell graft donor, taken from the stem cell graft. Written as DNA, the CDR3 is TGTGCCAGCAGCTTCCCCCCGGCTTTCTTT. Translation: CASSFPPAFF.